These 15 T cell receptor beta chains came from one sample sequenced in a study of blood T cell repertoires in COVID-19. Repertoires were generated with immunoSEQ multiplex PCR, while TCRdb's copy carries only in-frame clones and drops some. The data show about 49,000 clones, roughly 80% seen once. Source material: peripheral blood. Receptor source: a woman aged 60-75 years with acute or convalescent COVID-19.

The chain employs TRBV5-6 and TRBJ1-2; weak D call: TRBD1 (5 bases). The CDR3 has 13 residues. V was shortened by 5 bases and J by 5 bases, with 13 bases between the two germline ends. CDR1 is SGHDT, CDR2 YYEEEE, per germline. CDR3 coding DNA: TGTGCCAGCAGTCGTCGCGGGGGGTATGGCTACACCTTC. It translates to CASSRRGGYGYTF.

The chain recombines TRBV5-1 with TRBJ1-1; TRBD1 might be the D (6 bases). CDR3 length equals 16 residues. Germline values: CDR1 SGHRS, CDR2 YFSETQ. V lost 4 bases to trimming and J lost 4 bases, with 20 bases between them. The CDR3 region is CASSPSWGGVGTEAFF. In DNA, the CDR3 is TGCGCCAGCAGCCCCAGTTGGGGGGGCGTTGGCACTGAAGCTTTCTTT.

The chain combines TRBV5-1 with TRBJ1-6; weak D call: TRBD1 (5 bases). CDR1 and CDR2 (germline): SGHRS, YFSETQ. The CDR3 has 13 residues. Trimming shortened V by 2 bases and J by 6 bases, and 6 bases separated the two germline ends. CDR3 nucleotide sequence: TGCGCCAGCAGCTTTGACAGTAATTCACCCCTCCACTTT. Its protein is CASSFDSNSPLHF.

This sequence joins TRBV7-2 and TRBJ2-2, with no clear D. The germline V and J ends were trimmed by 2 bases and 2 bases, with 6 bases remaining between them. Germline CDR1 and CDR2: SGHTA and FQGNSA. CDR3 length: 14 amino acids. CDR3 amino acids: CASSLKTNTGELFF. Here the CDR3 DNA reads TGTGCCAGCAGCTTAAAAACTAACACCGGGGAGCTGTTTTTT.

This clone came up once. The chain uses TRBV19 and TRBJ1-6, with TRBD1 matching 8 bases. This CDR3 region has 15 residues. The V segment lost 6 bases and the J segment 10 bases; nucleotides outside the gene matches: 11. Germline V lookup: CDR1 LNHDA, CDR2 SQIVND (reference sequence). The CDR3 bases are TGTGCCAGTAGCCTTGCAGGGGGCGTCCGGTCACCCCTCCACTTT. This encodes CASSLAGGVRSPLHF.

In its sample, this clone was seen a few times. The chain uses TRBV2 and TRBJ1-4; D is possibly TRBD1 (5 bases). This CDR3 has 14 residues. Germline loops: CDR1 SNHLY, CDR2 FYNNEI. V was shortened by 4 bases and J by 0 bases, with 6 bases between the two germline ends. CDR3 in DNA: TGTGCCAGCAGTGGGACAACAACTAATGAAAAACTGTTTTTT. Protein: CASSGTTTNEKLFF.

The chain couples TRBV7-9 to TRBJ1-4; TRBD1 agrees at 7 bases. Germline CDR1 and CDR2: SEHNR and FQNEAQ (reference sequence). CDR3 length: 14 amino acids. With V trimmed by 3 bases and J by 10 bases, 8 bases remained unmatched. CDR3 in DNA: TGTGCCAGCAGCTTCGAGGGACAGCATGGAAAACTGTTTTTT. Translated: CASSFEGQHGKLFF.

The rearrangement links TRBV28 to TRBJ1-2; 8 bases line up with TRBD1. CDR3 length: 15 amino acids. In germline, CDR1 is MDHEN, CDR2 SYDVKM. Unmatched junction bases numbered 7, after V lost 4 bases and J lost 3 bases. CDR3: CASSSPQGADYGYTF. The CDR3 DNA follows: TGTGCCAGCAGTTCGCCCCAGGGGGCCGACTATGGCTACACCTTC.

The chain uses TRBV12-3 or TRBV12-4 and TRBJ1-1, with TRBD1 identical over 9 bases. There are 12 residues in the CDR3. Trimming removed 6 bases from V and 10 bases from J; junction bases left unmatched: 6. CDR3 nucleotide sequence: TGTGCCAGCAGATTGGACAGGGGAAGAGCTTTCTTT. It translates to CASRLDRGRAFF.

This chain joins TRBV2 and TRBJ2-6, with a weak D call TRBD1 (6 bases). Germline loops: CDR1 SNHLY, CDR2 FYNNEI. V lost 5 bases and J 0 bases, leaving 17 bases between the germline ends. The CDR3 consists of 18 residues. CDR3 region: CASSPSSGHTSGANVLTF. CDR3 in DNA: TGTGCCAGCAGTCCCTCCTCGGGACACACCTCTGGGGCCAACGTCCTGACTTTC.

The V and J genes are TRBV11-2 and TRBJ1-1, with D unresolved. The CDR3 covers 13 residues. Germline lookup yields CDR1 SGHAT and CDR2 FQNNGV. Trimming cost V 3 bases and J 1 base, with 6 bases left between them. The CDR3 sequence: CASSFYKNTEAFF. The CDR3 nucleotides read TGTGCCAGCAGCTTCTATAAGAACACTGAAGCTTTCTTT.

V gene TRBV2 combines with J gene TRBJ1-1; TRBD1 matches at 7 bases. In germline, CDR1 is SNHLY, CDR2 FYNNEI. This CDR3 comprises 16 residues. Losses at the gene ends were 7 bases for V and 1 base for J; bases not matched to a gene: 12. The CDR3 protein is CASKRLEGARNTEAFF. Here the CDR3 DNA reads TGTGCCAGCAAAAGGTTGGAGGGGGCACGGAACACTGAAGCTTTCTTT.

The chain is built from TRBV3-1 (or the pseudogene TRBV3-2) and TRBJ2-6; TRBD2 matches at 7 bases. Germline trimming cut 0 bases from V and 0 bases from J; bases unmatched to any gene: 8. The CDR3 consists of 19 residues. The V gene's germline CDR1 is LGHDT and CDR2 YNNKEL (reference sequence). CDR3 DNA: TGTGCCAGCAGCCAAGATTTCGGGGGGTCAGGCTCTGGGGCCAACGTCCTGACTTTC. Translation: CASSQDFGGSGSGANVLTF.

CDR3 nucleotides: TGCGCCAGCAGCTCTGCTAACAGAGCTTCCTACGAGCAGTACTTC. This sequence encodes CASSSANRASYEQYF. The chain links TRBV5-1 to TRBJ2-7; no clear D. In germline, CDR1 is SGHRS, CDR2 YFSETQ. Trimming left V 3 bases short and J 1 base short, with 14 bases between. The CDR3 has 15 residues.

The V gene is TRBV28, the J gene TRBJ2-3; the D gene is possibly TRBD2 (6 bases). Germline V lookup: CDR1 MDHEN, CDR2 SYDVKM. This CDR3 is 13 amino acids long. V was trimmed by 5 bases and J by 3 bases, leaving 9 bases between them. The CDR3 coding sequence is TGTGCCAGCAGTGACGGGGGAACAGATACGCAGTATTTT. Protein: CASSDGGTDTQYF.